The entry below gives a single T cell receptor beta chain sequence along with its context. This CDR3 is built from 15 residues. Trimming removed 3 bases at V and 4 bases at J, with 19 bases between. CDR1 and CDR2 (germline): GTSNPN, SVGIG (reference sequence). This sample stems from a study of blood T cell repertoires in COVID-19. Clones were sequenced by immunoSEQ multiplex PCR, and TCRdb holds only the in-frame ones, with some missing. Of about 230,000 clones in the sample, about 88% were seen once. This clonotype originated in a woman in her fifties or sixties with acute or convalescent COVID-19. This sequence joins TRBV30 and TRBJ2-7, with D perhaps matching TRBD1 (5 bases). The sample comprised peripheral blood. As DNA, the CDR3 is TGTGCCTGGAGCCCGGGTAAGGGCAGGGTATACGAGCAGTACTTC. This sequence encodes CAWSPGKGRVYEQYF.